These 5 T cell receptor beta chains came from one sample sequenced in a study of blood T cells in healthy people across ages. Then a second PCR, running roughly 6 to 11 cycles, was carried out with a sample-barcoded 5' primer and a J-beta primer mix. TCRdb re-analysed the 5' RACE reads in MiXCR, keeping a single row per CDR3 protein. The sample records hundreds of thousands of distinct CDR3 sequences, around 28% being singletons. The sequencing sample was made of blood. The receptor source for this set is an elderly woman in good health.

This clonotype showed up just a few times. This could be a read error, since a much larger clone is one nucleotide away. This chain joins TRBV7-2 and TRBJ2-5; 9 bases line up with TRBD2. CDR3 length equals 15 residues. Trimming took 5 bases from V and 11 from J; bases not matched to a gene: 15. Germline assignment: CDR1 SGHTA and CDR2 FQGNSA. CDR3 nucleotide sequence: TGTGCCAGCAGCCCGGGCGGGGGGGGGTACAATGAGCAGTACTTC. Translated: CASSPGGGGYNEQYF.

This clonotype was counted ten times or more. The chain carries TRBV6-1 and TRBJ2-7; unclear D gene. Germline CDR1 and CDR2: MNHNS and SASEGT. Trimming took 4 bases from V and 0 from J, leaving 7 bases between them. CDR3 length: 13 amino acids. CDR3 bases: TGTGCCAGCAGTGGGACCAGCTCCTACGAGCAGTACTTC. Protein product: CASSGTSSYEQYF.

This clonotype was counted at least ten times. The chain combines TRBV12-3 or TRBV12-4 with TRBJ2-1; tentative D call: TRBD1 (5 bases). V was clipped by 6 bases and J by 7 bases, with 22 bases between them. This CDR3 is 16 amino acids long. DNA of the CDR3: TGTGCCAGCAGCCGCCGAAGACAGCGCCGGGCGAATGAGCAGTTCTTC. Its translation: CASSRRRQRRANEQFF.

The chain recombines TRBV20-1 with TRBJ2-1; either TRBD1 or TRBD2 may supply D (5 bases each). Deletions cut 6 bases from V and 8 bases from J, with 17 bases between. Germline-derived CDR1 and CDR2 are DFQATT and SNEGSKA (reference sequence). There are 13 residues in the CDR3. The CDR3 DNA sequence: TGCAGTGCGGGGGTGGAGCCTAAGTATGAGCAGTTCTTC. Translation gives CSAGVEPKYEQFF.

This clonotype was counted at least ten times. The rearrangement links TRBV5-1 to TRBJ2-7; 7 bases are a match to TRBD2. After removal of 0 bases from V and 0 bases from J, the junction contained 6 bases not matched to a gene. The CDR3 length is 16 residues. Per the germline V gene, CDR1 is SGHRS and CDR2 is YFSETQ. CDR3 sequence reads: CASSLDLAASSYEQYF. DNA for the CDR3: TGCGCCAGCAGCTTGGACCTAGCGGCCAGCTCCTACGAGCAGTACTTC.